This T cell receptor (beta chain) originates from a study of T cell changes during pregnancy in multiple sclerosis. The protocol was immunoSEQ multiplex PCR, while the TCRdb copy is restricted to in-frame clones and leaves out a portion. This sample has about 64,000 clones, with around 90% found just once. Trimming removed 0 bases from V and 0 bases from J; junction bases left unmatched: 7. The CDR3 consists of 17 residues. Germline values: CDR1 SGHRS, CDR2 YFSETQ. This sequence joins TRBV5-1 and TRBJ2-3; 7 bases are a match to TRBD1. Sequenced material: peripheral blood, taken in the second trimester of pregnancy. This sequence originates from a female donor with multiple sclerosis, enrolled in a pregnancy study. The CDR3 region is CASSLEGTVGSTDTQYF. The CDR3 bases are TGCGCCAGCAGCTTGGAGGGGACAGTGGGTAGCACAGATACGCAGTATTTT.